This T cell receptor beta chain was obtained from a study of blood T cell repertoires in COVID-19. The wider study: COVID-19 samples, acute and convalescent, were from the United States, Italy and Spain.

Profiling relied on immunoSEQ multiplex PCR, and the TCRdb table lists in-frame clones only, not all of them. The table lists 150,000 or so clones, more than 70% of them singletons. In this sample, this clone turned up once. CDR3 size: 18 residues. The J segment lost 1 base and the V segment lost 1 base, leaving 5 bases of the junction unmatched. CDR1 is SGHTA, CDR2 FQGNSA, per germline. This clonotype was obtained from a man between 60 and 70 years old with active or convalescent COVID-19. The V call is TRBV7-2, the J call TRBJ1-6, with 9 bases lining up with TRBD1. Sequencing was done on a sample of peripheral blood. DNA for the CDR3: TGTGCCAGCAGCTTAGTGGCCGGGACAGGGTCCTATAATTCACCCCTCCACTTT. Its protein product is CASSLVAGTGSYNSPLHF.